Below are 27 T cell receptor beta chains sequenced from a single sample in a study of PD-1 blockade in classical Hodgkin lymphoma. Sample time point: newly diagnosed, previously untreated cHL patient sample. Magnetic negative selection was used to purify CD4+ T cells from thawed PBMCs. Method: immunoSEQ multiplex PCR; TCRdb's copy keeps in-frame clones and lacks some. The table has about 35,000 clones, around 89% seen once. Sequenced sample: CD4+ T cells from blood. All receptors derive from a human donor with classical Hodgkin lymphoma.

The chain has TRBV5-1 and TRBJ1-1; 7 bases agree with TRBD1. In germline, CDR1 is SGHRS, CDR2 YFSETQ. The CDR3 loop spans 15 amino acids. J was trimmed by 6 bases and V by 1 base; bases with no gene match: 9. CDR3: CASSLSDRAGAEAFF. CDR3 sequence (DNA): TGCGCCAGCAGCTTGTCCGACAGGGCGGGCGCTGAAGCTTTCTTT.

The chain is built from TRBV4-1 and TRBJ2-3; tentatively, D is TRBD2 (5 bases). Germline V gene data show CDR1 as MGHRA and CDR2 as YSYEKL. The CDR3 extends over 17 amino acids. V lost 0 bases to trimming and J lost 1 base, with 14 bases between them. CDR3 bases: TGCGCCAGCAGCCAAGACCCGCTAGTGAGGGGCACAGATACGCAGTATTTT. Translation: CASSQDPLVRGTDTQYF.

The chain combines TRBV7-2 with TRBJ2-1; D gene unclear. Germline V lookup: CDR1 SGHTA, CDR2 FQGNSA. The CDR3 runs 15 residues. V lost 2 bases and J lost 7, with 15 bases in between. This CDR3 is CASSLYFLTENEQFF. The CDR3 nucleotides are TGTGCCAGCAGCTTATATTTCCTTACTGAGAATGAGCAGTTCTTC.

The J gene is TRBJ1-6, the V gene TRBV6-6; 8 bases align to TRBD1. With 2 bases clipped from V and 10 bases from J, the junction kept 4 bases outside the gene matches. This CDR3 has 14 amino acids. CDR1 is MNHNY and CDR2 is SVGAGI in the germline V gene (reference sequence). The CDR3 loop is CASSYQQGGSPLHF. DNA of the CDR3: TGTGCCAGCAGTTACCAACAGGGGGGGTCACCCCTCCACTTT.

The gene calls are TRBV28 and TRBJ2-5; 8 nucleotides match TRBD1. After removal of 6 bases from V and 1 base from J, the junction contained 4 bases not matched to a gene. Per germline, CDR1 MDHEN and CDR2 SYDVKM. This CDR3 has 14 amino acids. The DNA for the CDR3 is TGTGCCAGCAGGCCAGGGGGCATCCAAGAGACCCAGTACTTC. This translates into CASRPGGIQETQYF. Full variable domain (missing parts from reference TRBV28 and TRBJ2-5): DVKVTQSSRYLVKRTGEKVFLECVQDMDHENMFWYRQDPGLGLRLIYFSYDVKMKEKGDIPEGYSVSREKKERFSLILESASTNQTSMYLCASRPGGIQETQYFGPGTRLLVL.

V gene TRBV7-9 combines with J gene TRBJ1-1; D remains unclear. The germline CDR1 and CDR2 sequences are SEHNR and FQNEAQ (reference sequence). The CDR3 contains 10 residues. V dropped 5 bases and J dropped 8 bases, with 6 bases sitting between them. CDR3 in DNA: TGTGCCAGCAGCCTTGTAGAAGCTTTCTTT. Encoded protein: CASSLVEAFF.

This rearrangement joins TRBV28 to TRBJ1-3, with 8 bases identical to TRBD1. The CDR3 has 21 amino acids. V shed 2 bases and J 1 base; nucleotides not matched to a gene: 19. Germline V gene data show CDR1 as MDHEN and CDR2 as SYDVKM. The CDR3 DNA is TGTGCCAGCAGTTTAAAGGGAATCAGGCAGGGGGCGTTATATTCTGGAAACACCATATATTTT. As protein: CASSLKGIRQGALYSGNTIYF.

Here the CDR3 reads CASSTLPGQGTANSGANVLTF. The CDR3 DNA follows: TGTGCCAGTAGTACGCTACCGGGACAAGGGACAGCGAACTCTGGGGCCAACGTCCTGACTTTC. The chain links TRBV19 to TRBJ2-6; 7 bases match TRBD1. In germline, CDR1 is LNHDA, CDR2 SQIVND (reference sequence). This CDR3 region has 21 residues. Germline trimming cut 4 bases from V and 0 bases from J; bases unmatched to any gene: 18. Filled out from reference TRBV19 and TRBJ2-6, the complete variable domain reads DGGITQSPKYLFRKEGQNVTLSCEQNLNHDAMYWYRQDPGQGLRLIYYSQIVNDFQKGDIAEGYSVSREKKESFPLTVTSAQKNPTAFYLCASSTLPGQGTANSGANVLTFGAGSRLTVL.

The rearrangement joins TRBV30 to TRBJ1-5, with D hard to call. The CDR3 consists of 13 residues. Germline CDR1 GTSNPN, CDR2 SVGIG (reference sequence). V lost 1 base to trimming and J lost 6 bases, with 10 bases between them. The CDR3 here is CAWSEDGSQPQHF. The CDR3 bases are TGTGCCTGGAGTGAGGACGGGAGTCAGCCCCAGCATTTT.

V gene TRBV16 combines with J gene TRBJ2-3, with 7 bases matching TRBD1. Germline CDR1 reads KGHSY; CDR2 reads FQNENV. The ends lost 3 bases at V and 0 bases at J; junction bases unmatched: 6. The CDR3 has 16 residues. DNA of the CDR3: TGTGCCAGCAGCCATCAAGGGGGCACGAGCACAGATACGCAGTATTTT. It codes for CASSHQGGTSTDTQYF.

The chain has TRBV9 and TRBJ2-1; TRBD2 agrees at 10 bases. Germline V gives CDR1 SGDLS, CDR2 YYNGEE. The CDR3 extends over 15 amino acids. The trim removed 7 bases at V and 6 bases at J, leaving 10 bases unmatched. The CDR3 DNA sequence: TGTGCCAGCGGCCTAAGCGGGAGGGCCGCCAATGAGCAGTTCTTC. The encoded protein is CASGLSGRAANEQFF.

The chain is built from TRBV20-1 and TRBJ2-3; TRBD1 is a possible D gene (5 bases). V lost 6 bases to trimming and J lost 2 bases, with 6 bases between them. Germline V gene sequence: CDR1 DFQATT, CDR2 SNEGSKA (reference sequence). This CDR3 is 11 amino acids long. The CDR3 sequence: CSAGATDTQYF. CDR3 DNA: TGCAGTGCAGGGGCCACAGATACGCAGTATTTT.

The chain uses TRBV18 and TRBJ2-7; D call uncertain. Per the germline V gene, CDR1 is KGHSH and CDR2 is LQKENI. V gave up 3 bases and J gave up 7 bases, with 16 bases separating them. CDR3 length: 14 residues. CDR3 sequence reads: CASSPLGPLGEQYF. CDR3 bases: TGTGCCAGCTCACCTTTGGGTCCGTTAGGTGAGCAGTACTTC.

The genes are TRBV5-6 and TRBJ2-3; D may match TRBD1 or TRBD2 (5 bases each). V gave up 2 bases and J gave up 0 bases, with 13 bases separating them. Germline values: CDR1 SGHDT, CDR2 YYEEEE. There are 16 residues in the CDR3. CDR3 region: CASSFWGSTSTDTQYF. The DNA of the CDR3 is TGTGCCAGCAGCTTCTGGGGGAGTACTAGCACAGATACGCAGTATTTT.

The chain couples TRBV28 to TRBJ2-7, with 10 nucleotides matching TRBD1. The CDR3 is made up of 14 amino acids. V was pared by 8 bases and J by 0 bases, with 4 bases of the junction left unmatched. Germline lookup yields CDR1 MDHEN and CDR2 SYDVKM. The CDR3 is CASSRTGGSYEQYF. The CDR3 DNA is TGTGCCAGCTCCCGGACAGGGGGCTCCTACGAGCAGTACTTC.

This sequence joins TRBV7-6 and TRBJ1-4; D is unclear. The CDR3 runs 15 residues. V lost 1 base, J lost 8 bases, and 14 bases lay in between. Germline CDR1 and CDR2: SGHVS and FNYEAQ. CDR3 DNA: TGTGCCAGCAGCTTAGACGGCAGGAAGAACGAAAAACTGTTTTTT. Amino acid sequence: CASSLDGRKNEKLFF.

The chain uses TRBV2 and TRBJ2-1; D is unclear. V was pared by 6 bases and J by 10 bases, with 22 bases between. Germline CDR1 SNHLY, CDR2 FYNNEI. This CDR3 is 15 amino acids long. The CDR3 loop is CASRDMWTATEEQFF. CDR3 nucleotides: TGTGCCAGCAGGGATATGTGGACGGCGACGGAAGAGCAGTTCTTC.

The rearrangement links TRBV7-8 to TRBJ2-1; D is undetermined. The CDR3 covers 11 residues. Germline V CDR1 and CDR2: SGHVS, FQNEAQ. V lost 2 bases, J lost 9 bases, and 5 bases lay in between. The CDR3 loop is CASSLWGEQFF. The CDR3 DNA follows: TGTGCCAGCAGCTTATGGGGTGAGCAGTTCTTC.

The chain joins TRBV6-5 to TRBJ1-6; 7 bases are shared with TRBD1. The CDR3 consists of 16 residues. The J segment lost 6 bases and the V segment lost 4 bases, leaving 9 bases of the junction unmatched. CDR1 and CDR2 from the germline V gene are MNHEY and SVGAGI. Here the CDR3 DNA reads TGTGCCAGCAGTTCGACAGGGTTTGTCGGTAATTCACCCCTCCACTTT. Protein: CASSSTGFVGNSPLHF.

The chain is built from TRBV6-1 and TRBJ2-5; TRBD2 is a possible D gene (6 bases). Germline values: CDR1 MNHNS, CDR2 SASEGT. V lost 9 bases to trimming and J lost 5 bases, with 16 bases between them. This CDR3 has 13 amino acids. CDR3 sequence (DNA): TGTGCCAGGGGGGGTGCAGGACGGGAGACCCAGTACTTC. As protein: CARGGAGRETQYF.

In this sample, this clone turned up once. The chain carries TRBV7-9 and TRBJ2-1, with 8 bases that match TRBD1. The CDR3 is made up of 14 amino acids. CDR1 and CDR2 from the germline V gene are SEHNR and FQNEAQ (reference sequence). V lost 2 bases, J lost 7 bases, and 4 bases stayed unmatched. This chain's CDR3 is CASSLLQGANEQFF. The CDR3 nucleotides read TGTGCCAGCAGCTTATTGCAGGGGGCGAATGAGCAGTTCTTC.

In nucleotides, the CDR3 is TGTGCCAGTAGTATTTCGGGGACAGGGCAAAAACTGTTTTTT. The encoded protein is CASSISGTGQKLFF. This chain connects TRBV19 to TRBJ1-4; the match to TRBD1 covers 9 bases. The germline V gene has CDR1 LNHDA and CDR2 SQIVND (reference sequence). V trimming: 3 bases; J trimming: 9 bases; junction bases outside the gene matches: 5. This CDR3 spans 14 amino acids.

The chain recombines TRBV7-2 with TRBJ1-1, with 11 bases aligning to TRBD1. CDR3 length: 14 amino acids. Germline CDR1 is SGHTA and CDR2 is FQGNSA. V lost 4 bases to trimming and J lost 5 bases; unmatched junction nucleotides: 3. The CDR3 here is CASSWTGGSTEAFF. CDR3 sequence (DNA): TGTGCCAGCAGCTGGACAGGGGGCAGTACTGAAGCTTTCTTT.

The chain couples TRBV27 to TRBJ1-2; tentative D call: TRBD1 (5 bases). CDR1 and CDR2 (germline): MNHEY, SMNVEV (reference sequence). This CDR3 has 14 amino acids. V shed 3 bases and J shed 0 bases, with 8 bases lying between them. The CDR3 reads CASSFAGANYGYTF. The CDR3 DNA follows: TGTGCCAGCAGTTTTGCGGGGGCTAACTATGGCTACACCTTC.

The chain couples TRBV29-1 to TRBJ1-1; D is undetermined. Germline CDR1 and CDR2: SQVTM and ANQGSEA. CDR3 length: 11 residues. The ends were cut back, 5 bases at V and 7 bases at J, with 11 bases in the middle. CDR3 in amino acids: CSVQTSREAFF. DNA of the CDR3: TGCAGCGTTCAGACAAGCCGTGAAGCTTTCTTT.

This chain joins TRBV29-1 and TRBJ2-5; D is uncertain. CDR1 is SQVTM, CDR2 ANQGSEA, per germline. The ends were cut back, 6 bases at V and 4 bases at J, with 12 bases in the middle. The CDR3 is made up of 12 amino acids. Here the CDR3 DNA reads TGCAGCGTGTCTGGGTGGGGAGAGACCCAGTACTTC. Protein: CSVSGWGETQYF.

The V gene is TRBV9, the J gene TRBJ2-2; 9 bases agree with TRBD2. The germline gives CDR1 SGDLS, CDR2 YYNGEE. This CDR3 is built from 15 residues. V trimming: 4 bases; J trimming: 6 bases; junction bases outside the gene matches: 7. CDR3 in DNA: TGTGCCAGCAGCCAGTGGGGACTAGCATCCGGGGAGCTGTTTTTT. This encodes CASSQWGLASGELFF.